This T cell receptor (beta chain) was identified during a study of beta chain features in type 1 diabetes. Study-level information: Age, gender, cell numbers and subset yield matched between patients and controls.

Notes on the study in general: Insertions were fewer and deletions more numerous at VDJ junctions in type 1 diabetes patients. Shorter TCRB CDR3s, moderately but significantly so, were found in Type 1 diabetes patients in all four CD4+ subsets. The naive, central memory and Treg TCRB repertoires of patients appeared to be more similar to one another than those of healthy donors.

Every bit of the isolated RNA underwent reverse transcription, so sequencing read expressed TCRB transcripts. The assay was immunoSEQ multiplex PCR, and TCRdb's table has in-frame clones only and misses some. The sample includes about 660,000 clones, over 13% of them seen just once. With respect to this clone: Its antigen is currently unknown.

Sort purity for all populations was recorded as exceeding 98%. The CDR3 has 13 residues. V shed 3 bases and J shed 2 bases, with 7 bases lying between them. CDR1 and CDR2 from the germline V gene are SNHLY and FYNNEI. This TCR derives from a man aged 18 to 30 with type 1 diabetes. The chain has TRBV2 and TRBJ1-2, with TRBD1 as a possible D gene (5 bases). The specimen was naive CD4+ T cells from blood. In DNA, the CDR3 is TGTGCCAGCAGTGACAGGGTGAACTATGGCTACACCTTC. It translates to CASSDRVNYGYTF.